This entry lists 13 T cell receptor beta chains sequenced from one sample in a study of T-cell memory formation after mild COVID-19. TCRdb reprocessed the 5' RACE reads via MiXCR and lists one record per CDR3 protein. The data show under 350,000 distinct CDR3 sequences, roughly 15% seen once. The specimen was PBMCs or a T cell subset sorted from them (not recorded which). Receptors were obtained from a man aged 18-30 years who had mild COVID-19 (a few samples of this study predate the infection). Cell type and time point are not known.

The CDR3 is CASSPARRSETQYF. The CDR3 bases are TGTGCCAGCAGCCCCGCCCGAAGATCAGAGACCCAGTACTTC. V and J are TRBV7-2 and TRBJ2-5; D gene unclear. The V gene's germline CDR1 is SGHTA and CDR2 FQGNSA. The V end lost 5 bases, the J end lost 4 bases, and 14 bases lay between the germline ends. The CDR3 covers 14 residues.

V is TRBV28 and J is TRBJ2-1, with 7 bases aligning to TRBD2. CDR1 is MDHEN, CDR2 SYDVKM, per germline. V shed 10 bases, J shed 1 base, and the junction held 10 bases outside the gene matches. This CDR3 has 15 residues. CDR3 amino acids: CATKMGGGSYNEQFF. The CDR3 bases are TGTGCCACCAAAATGGGGGGGGGATCCTACAATGAGCAGTTCTTC.

This chain joins TRBV11-2 and TRBJ2-2; D is undetermined. With 2 bases removed from V and 3 bases from J, the gap between germline ends came to 10 bases. Germline values: CDR1 SGHAT, CDR2 FQNNGV. This CDR3 has 15 amino acids. The CDR3 DNA follows: TGTGCCAGCAGCTTACGTCTAGTGGACACCGGGGAGCTGTTTTTT. Protein sequence: CASSLRLVDTGELFF.

This chain links TRBV29-1 with TRBJ1-1; 12 positions match TRBD1. The CDR3 extends over 17 amino acids. The germline V gene encodes CDR1 SQVTM and CDR2 ANQGSEA. Trimming cost V 6 bases and J 3 bases; bases outside gene matches: 14. DNA of the CDR3: TGCAGCGTCCCCGGGACAGGGGGCCAGAAGGGGTACACTGAAGCTTTCTTT. Residues: CSVPGTGGQKGYTEAFF.

This sequence joins TRBV5-1 and TRBJ2-5; 10 bases align to TRBD2. From germline, CDR1 is SGHRS and CDR2 YFSETQ. This CDR3 spans 15 amino acids. The trim removed 4 bases at V and 3 bases at J, leaving 6 bases unmatched. In nucleotides, the CDR3 is TGCGCCAGCAGCAGAAGCGGGGGGGCTGAAGAGACCCAGTACTTC. This sequence encodes CASSRSGGAEETQYF.

In its sample, this clonotype was seen many times. The V gene is TRBV5-1, the J gene TRBJ1-1; D unresolved. This CDR3 contains 13 residues. V lost 0 bases, J lost 3 bases, and 6 bases lay in between. Germline V gives CDR1 SGHRS, CDR2 YFSETQ. The DNA of the CDR3 is TGCGCCAGCAGCTTGGCGTCGGACACTGAAGCTTTCTTT. As protein: CASSLASDTEAFF.

V usage is TRBV6-6 and J usage is TRBJ1-1; D ambiguous. Trimming removed 0 bases at V and 14 bases at J, with 13 bases between. Germline V gene lookup returns CDR1 MNHNY and CDR2 SVGAGI (reference sequence). The CDR3 loop spans 12 amino acids. The DNA for the CDR3 is TGTGCCAGCAGTTACTCGATCGGGGATGCGTTCTTT. Its translation is CASSYSIGDAFF.

The gene calls are TRBV19 and TRBJ2-2; TRBD1 aligns across 9 bases. This CDR3 is 16 amino acids long. Germline CDR1 reads LNHDA; CDR2 reads SQIVND (reference sequence). After removal of 5 bases from V and 4 bases from J, the junction contained 8 bases not matched to a gene. In DNA form, the CDR3 reads TGTGCCAGTAGTCCCCACAGGGGGCGGGGCACCGGGGAGCTGTTTTTT. Amino acid sequence: CASSPHRGRGTGELFF.

The V gene is TRBV3-1, the J gene TRBJ2-1; 7 positions agree with TRBD1. Germline loops: CDR1 LGHDT, CDR2 YNNKEL (reference sequence). The CDR3 is made up of 16 amino acids. With 4 bases clipped from V and 5 bases from J, the junction kept 11 bases outside the gene matches. CDR3 amino acids: CASSPYQTGINNEQFF. Written as DNA, the CDR3 is TGTGCCAGCAGCCCTTACCAGACAGGGATTAACAATGAGCAGTTCTTC.

The chain has TRBV3-1 and TRBJ2-5; D may match TRBD1 or TRBD2 (5 bases each). The ends were cut back, 7 bases at V and 3 bases at J, with 15 bases in the middle. The CDR3 sequence is 14 residues long. CDR1 and CDR2 (germline): LGHDT, YNNKEL (reference sequence). CDR3 DNA: TGTGCCAGCACCGCCTCCGGGACGGAAGAGACCCAGTACTTC. Protein product: CASTASGTEETQYF.

The chain carries TRBV29-1 and TRBJ2-5; a weak D match, TRBD2 (5 bases). CDR3 length: 12 residues. In germline, CDR1 is SQVTM, CDR2 ANQGSEA. The germline V and J ends were trimmed by 7 bases and 7 bases, with 16 bases remaining between them. CDR3 sequence reads: CSALRTGPTQYF. CDR3 in DNA: TGCAGCGCACTCCGGACTGGGCCGACCCAGTACTTC.

The chain employs TRBV29-1 and TRBJ2-3; D may correspond to TRBD1 or TRBD2 (6 bases each). This CDR3 is built from 15 residues. The germline CDR1 and CDR2 sequences are SQVTM and ANQGSEA. The ends were cut back, 3 bases at V and 0 bases at J, with 13 bases in the middle. For the CDR3, the DNA is TGCAGCGTTGATCTGGGAGGACAGAGCACAGATACGCAGTATTTT. It yields the protein CSVDLGGQSTDTQYF.

This clonotype occurred a few times. The V gene is TRBV5-1, the J gene TRBJ1-1, with no clear D. Per the germline V gene, CDR1 is SGHRS and CDR2 is YFSETQ. V gave up 4 bases and J gave up 0 bases, with 10 bases separating them. CDR3 length: 14 amino acids. The CDR3 protein is CASSPDGLNTEAFF. The CDR3 DNA follows: TGCGCCAGCAGCCCGGACGGTCTGAACACTGAAGCTTTCTTT. Supplemented by reference TRBV5-1 and TRBJ1-1, the full variable domain reads KAGVTQTPRYLIKTRGQQVTLSCSPISGHRSVSWYQQTPGQGLQFLFEYFSETQRNKGNFPGRFSGRQFSNSRSEMNVSTLELGDSALYLCASSPDGLNTEAFFGQGTRLTVV.